This is a list of T cell receptor beta chains from one sample in a study of cytomegalovirus exposure and HLA in healthy donors. Sequencing used immunoSEQ multiplex PCR; TCRdb keeps in-frame clones, though not all of them. This sample has about 180,000 clones, with 80% to 90% found just once. Sequences were obtained from PBMCs. The receptors originated from a girl aged 2 to 10 in good health and CMV-seropositive. Each CDR3 is given with its conserved first and last residue. The D gene is left open where the match is weak. Where a row states a size, it is once, few, many or the class of an expanded clone; other rows omit it.

TRBV5-1	.	.	TRBJ2-3	CASSLAEGLVDTQYF	TGCGCCAGCAGCTTGGCTGAGGGTTTGGTAGATACGCAGTATTTT
TRBV11-2	TRBD1	.	TRBJ2-4	CASSPGTGHREAKNIQYF	TGTGCCAGCAGCCCCGGGACAGGCCACCGGGAAGCCAAAAACATTCAGTACTTC
TRBV6-6	.	.	TRBJ2-7	CASSLIFGQTYEQYF	TGTGCCAGCAGTTTAATTTTTGGGCAGACCTACGAGCAGTACTTC
TRBV6-5	TRBD1	few	TRBJ2-2	CASSSDRGQDTGELFF	TGTGCCAGCAGTTCGGACAGGGGGCAGGACACCGGGGAGCTGTTTTTT
TRBV5-8	.	.	TRBJ1-1	CASSLFSANTEAFF	TGTGCCAGCAGCTTGTTCAGCGCGAACACTGAAGCTTTCTTT
TRBV14	.	.	TRBJ1-2	CASSQDPPMTDTAF	TGTGCCAGCAGCCAAGACCCCCCAATGACCGACACGGCCTTC
TRBV27	TRBD1	.	TRBJ2-7	CASPSTGGHSYEQYF	TGTGCCAGCCCATCTACAGGGGGCCATTCCTACGAGCAGTACTTC
TRBV19	.	.	TRBJ1-1	CASGGGRLNTEAFF	TGTGCCAGCGGTGGTGGCAGGTTGAACACTGAAGCTTTCTTT
TRBV19	TRBD2	.	TRBJ2-4	CASSNAGGGDIQYF	TGTGCCAGTAGTAATGCGGGGGGGGGAGACATTCAGTACTTC
TRBV10-3	TRBD2	.	TRBJ2-1	CAMTRGGINNEQFF	TGTGCCATGACCCGGGGGGGGATCAACAATGAGCAGTTCTTC
TRBV11-3	.	.	TRBJ1-1	CASSYTENTEAFF	TGTGCCAGCAGTTATACAGAGAACACTGAAGCTTTCTTT
TRBV6-1	TRBD2	.	TRBJ2-3	CASSELVTKATSGFLSTDTQYF	TGTGCCAGCAGTGAATTGGTAACTAAGGCAACTAGCGGGTTCCTTAGCACAGATACGCAGTATTTT
TRBV15	TRBD2	.	TRBJ2-3	CATSRGLVTDTQYF	TGTGCCACCAGCCGAGGACTAGTTACAGATACGCAGTATTTT
TRBV6-5	.	.	TRBJ1-1	CASSEQFMNTEAFF	TGTGCCAGCAGTGAACAATTCATGAACACTGAAGCTTTCTTT
TRBV19	TRBD1	once	TRBJ2-7	CASSRTGAYEQYF	TGTGCCAGTAGTAGGACAGGAGCCTACGAGCAGTACTTC
TRBV5-1	.	.	TRBJ2-1	CASSGVTTNEQFF	TGCGCCAGCAGCGGAGTAACGACTAATGAGCAGTTCTTC
TRBV29-1	TRBD1	.	TRBJ1-2	CSVGGDRDDYGYTF	TGCAGCGTTGGGGGGGACAGGGACGACTATGGCTACACCTTC
TRBV9	.	.	TRBJ1-4	CASSGSRTGSVEKLFF	TGTGCCAGCAGCGGAAGCCGAACCGGGTCCGTAGAAAAACTGTTTTTT
TRBV11-2	TRBD1	.	TRBJ2-7	CASSSGTGHIEQYF	TGTGCCAGCAGCTCCGGGACAGGGCACATCGAGCAGTACTTC
TRBV7-6	TRBD2	.	TRBJ2-1	CASSLVVGSGGAGNEQFF	TGTGCCAGCAGCTTAGTTGTCGGTAGCGGGGGGGCGGGGAATGAGCAGTTCTTC
TRBV4-1	TRBD1	.	TRBJ1-6	CASRMDRNNSPLHF	TGCGCCAGCAGGATGGACAGGAATAATTCACCCCTCCACTTT
TRBV7-9	TRBD2	.	TRBJ2-5	CASSLLRWTSGTSVTQYF	TGTGCCAGCAGCTTACTCCGATGGACTAGCGGGACGTCGGTGACCCAGTACTTC
TRBV30	TRBD1	.	TRBJ2-7	CAWAPWDSLEEQYF	TGTGCCTGGGCCCCATGGGACAGCTTAGAGGAGCAGTACTTC
TRBV7-2	.	.	TRBJ1-5	CASSLAPGVERTQHF	TGTGCCAGCAGCTTAGCACCGGGTGTAGAAAGGACCCAGCATTTT
TRBV5-5	.	few	TRBJ2-7	CASNYPYREQYF	TGTGCCAGCAACTACCCGTATCGGGAGCAGTACTTC
TRBV7-3	TRBD2	.	TRBJ2-3	CASSPSLAGTTSTDTQYF	TGTGCCAGCAGCCCCTCCCTAGCGGGAACAACTAGCACAGATACGCAGTATTTT
TRBV4-1	.	.	TRBJ2-2	CASSQGPHTGELFF	TGCGCCAGCAGCCAAGGGCCGCACACCGGGGAGCTGTTTTTT
TRBV6-1	TRBD1	.	TRBJ1-2	CASSARTGGPYGYTF	TGTGCCAGCAGTGCCCGGACAGGGGGACCCTATGGCTACACCTTC
TRBV7-9	.	.	TRBJ2-3	CASSFSDTQYF	TGTGCCAGCAGCTTTAGCGATACGCAGTATTTT
TRBV5-1	.	once	TRBJ2-3	CASSLAVEQSTDTQYF	TGCGCCAGCAGCTTGGCTGTGGAACAGAGCACAGATACGCAGTATTTT
TRBV28	TRBD2	.	TRBJ2-7	CASSSTSGSFCEQYF	TGTGCCAGCAGTTCTACTAGCGGGAGTTTTTGCGAGCAGTACTTC
TRBV5-8	.	once	TRBJ1-3	CASRWTASSGNTIYF	TGTGCCAGCAGGTGGACAGCAAGCTCTGGAAACACCATATATTTT
TRBV5-4	.	once	TRBJ2-3	CASSTRGGTDTQYF	TGTGCCAGCAGCACCAGGGGAGGCACAGATACGCAGTATTTT
TRBV9	TRBD2	.	TRBJ2-4	CASSQGLAAAKNIQYF	TGTGCCAGCAGCCAAGGACTAGCGGCAGCCAAAAACATTCAGTACTTC
TRBV5-6	.	few	TRBJ2-2	CASSLVGTGIDAGELFF	TGTGCCAGCAGCTTGGTTGGAACGGGGATTGATGCCGGGGAGCTGTTTTTT
TRBV6-1	.	.	TRBJ1-1	CASSGVTLMNTEAFF	TGTGCCAGCAGTGGGGTAACACTAATGAACACTGAAGCTTTCTTT
TRBV6-1	TRBD1	once	TRBJ1-2	CASSEIGGQGVRSGYTF	TGTGCCAGCAGTGAAATCGGGGGACAGGGAGTAAGGAGTGGCTACACCTTC
TRBV6-6	TRBD1	.	TRBJ2-1	CASSYRGRSYNEQFF	TGTGCCAGCAGCTACAGGGGAAGGTCCTACAATGAGCAGTTCTTC
TRBV30	.	.	TRBJ1-1	CAWSHDTEAFF	TGTGCCTGGAGTCATGACACCGAAGCTTTCTTT
TRBV7-9	.	.	TRBJ1-1	CASSLGSRNTEAFF	TGTGCCAGCAGCTTAGGTTCGAGGAACACTGAAGCTTTCTTT
TRBV2	.	.	TRBJ1-5	CASKSQGGQPQHF	TGTGCCAGCAAGTCACAGGGTGGCCAGCCCCAGCATTTT